This T cell receptor (beta chain) was recorded in a study of response to subunit inactivated influenza vaccine. Study results and limitations: Authors suggested each seasonal influenza vaccination recruits few new T cells.

CDR1 MNHNS and CDR2 SASEGT come from the germline V gene. CDR3 size: 15 residues. The V gene lost 3 bases and the J gene lost 4 bases, with 14 bases spanning the gap. A remark on this clonotype: As yet, its antigen is unknown.

MiXCR was run by TCRdb on the RT-PCR reads, yielding one entry per CDR3 protein. The table records 500,000 to 600,000 distinct CDR3 sequences, 10% to 15% of them present only once. Sequenced material: PBMCs from blood, taken 35 to 45 days after vaccination. This sequence was found in a man aged 50-60 years who received an inactivated influenza vaccine. V usage is TRBV6-1 and J usage is TRBJ2-3, with a possible D match to TRBD2 (5 bases). CDR3 region: CASSEGFVGADTQYF. DNA of the CDR3: TGTGCCAGCAGTGAGGGGTTCGTGGGAGCAGATACGCAGTATTTT.